The 26 T cell receptor beta chains below were found in one sample sequenced in a study of long-term antiretroviral therapy in people with HIV. Sequencing used immunoSEQ v3.0 at survey level. Measured with immunoSEQ multiplex PCR; TCRdb has only the in-frame clones, and not every one. The sample shows 36,000 or so clones, roughly 87% of them seen only once. Sequencing used unsorted PBMCs, obtained 0.6 years after starting antiretroviral therapy. The receptors were gathered from a man between 18 and 29 years old with HIV.

The chain recombines TRBV7-2 with TRBJ2-3; 10 positions agree with TRBD2. The CDR3 spans 15 residues. Trimming removed 6 bases from V and 4 bases from J; junction bases left unmatched: 7. Germline assignment: CDR1 SGHTA and CDR2 FQGNSA. As DNA, the CDR3 is TGTGCCAGCAGAAATCCTAGCGGGAGCCCAGATACGCAGTATTTT. Translation: CASRNPSGSPDTQYF.

The chain uses TRBV19 and TRBJ2-7; D gene ambiguous. Looked up from germline, CDR1 is LNHDA and CDR2 is SQIVND (reference sequence). CDR3 length: 17 amino acids. Trimming took off 5 bases at V and 4 bases at J, with 24 bases between the two ends. The CDR3, as DNA: TGTGCCAGTAGTCCCCCTCCCGGCAGGCCGAAACCTTACGAGCAGTACTTC. Translating it yields CASSPPPGRPKPYEQYF.

The chain uses TRBV5-5 and TRBJ2-2, with 8 bases identical to TRBD1. Germline CDR1 reads SGHKS; CDR2 reads YYEKEE (reference sequence). The V and J ends lost 0 bases and 1 base, in that order; junction bases with no gene match: 5. The CDR3 loop spans 17 amino acids. The CDR3 reads CASSLVAGTGNTGELFF. DNA of the CDR3: TGTGCCAGCAGCTTGGTGGCCGGGACAGGGAACACCGGGGAGCTGTTTTTT.

The chain combines TRBV13 with TRBJ2-2, with unresolved D. Germline V gene sequence: CDR1 PRHDT, CDR2 FYEKMQ (reference sequence). CDR3 length: 15 amino acids. The V end was cut by 5 bases, the J end by 0 bases, with 10 bases between. The CDR3 coding sequence is TGTGCCAGCAGCAACTTGGGATCGAACACCGGGGAGCTGTTTTTT. Its protein is CASSNLGSNTGELFF.

The CDR3: CASSIVAGSYNEQFF. The CDR3 DNA sequence: TGTGCCAGTAGTATAGTAGCGGGATCCTACAATGAGCAGTTCTTC. The rearrangement uses TRBV19 and TRBJ2-1; 8 bases agree with TRBD2. This CDR3 spans 15 amino acids. J was trimmed by 1 base and V by 1 base; bases with no gene match: 0. Germline V gene sequence: CDR1 LNHDA, CDR2 SQIVND (reference sequence).

This chain links TRBV6-6 with TRBJ2-7; TRBD1 is a possible D gene (6 bases). This CDR3 is 14 amino acids long. Germline V lookup: CDR1 MNHNY, CDR2 SVGAGI (reference sequence). The V and J ends lost 7 bases and 9 bases respectively, with 22 bases between them. The CDR3 spells CASNPAQGMAGQYF. CDR3 bases: TGTGCCAGCAACCCGGCACAGGGAATGGCGGGGCAGTACTTC.

This sequence joins TRBV18 and TRBJ1-1; 7 bases are a match to TRBD1. CDR1 is KGHSH and CDR2 is LQKENI in the germline V gene. This CDR3 contains 16 residues. V shed 4 bases and J 1 base; nucleotides not matched to a gene: 9. The CDR3 sequence is CASSLGQRVRNTEAFF. The CDR3 bases are TGTGCCAGCTCACTGGGACAGAGAGTTCGGAACACTGAAGCTTTCTTT. The variable domain in full, with the rest retrieved from reference TRBV18 and TRBJ1-1, is NAGVMQNPRHLVRRRGQEARLRCSPMKGHSHVYWYRQLPEEGLKFMVYLQKENIIDESGMPKERFSAEFPKEGPSILRIQQVVRGDSAAYFCASSLGQRVRNTEAFFGQGTRLTVV.

This chain links TRBV28 with TRBJ1-1; weak D call: TRBD1 (5 bases). Trimming shortened V by 1 base and J by 1 base, and 10 bases separated the two germline ends. The V gene's germline CDR1 is MDHEN and CDR2 SYDVKM. This CDR3 has 15 amino acids. The CDR3: CASSLYGGENTEAFF. Here the CDR3 DNA reads TGTGCCAGCAGTTTATATGGGGGAGAGAACACTGAAGCTTTCTTT.

This chain links TRBV28 with TRBJ1-1; D possibly corresponds to TRBD1 (5 bases). CDR3 length equals 13 residues. Germline V CDR1 and CDR2: MDHEN, SYDVKM. Trimming cost V 2 bases and J 11 bases, with 15 bases left between them. The CDR3 bases are TGTGCCAGCAGTTTACAATTTAAGGAGGGGGCTTTCTTT. This gives the protein CASSLQFKEGAFF.

In DNA, the CDR3 is TGTGCCTGGAATCGACAGGGGGGAGATCAGCCCCAGCATTTT. Its translation is CAWNRQGGDQPQHF. The chain has TRBV30 and TRBJ1-5; 9 bases align to TRBD1. The CDR3 is 14 amino acids. V dropped 4 bases and J dropped 5; count of bases not matched to a gene: 6. Germline CDR1 GTSNPN, CDR2 SVGIG (reference sequence).

This rearrangement joins TRBV5-1 to TRBJ2-1; no firm D call. V was cut by 7 bases and J by 5 bases, with 10 bases left in between. This CDR3 comprises 12 residues. Germline CDR1 reads SGHRS; CDR2 reads YFSETQ. This CDR3 is CASRRMNNEQFF. The CDR3 coding sequence is TGCGCCAGCCGACGGATGAACAATGAGCAGTTCTTC.

The genes are TRBV25-1 and TRBJ1-4; unclear D gene. The CDR3 runs to 12 residues. Trimming removed 4 bases at V and 0 bases at J, with 0 bases between. Germline-derived CDR1 and CDR2 are MGHDK and SYGVNS. The CDR3 nucleotides are TGTGCCAGCAGTGCAACTAATGAAAAACTGTTTTTT. Translated, it gives CASSATNEKLFF.

The chain recombines TRBV7-2 with TRBJ1-2; possible D gene TRBD1, 5 bases. The V gene's germline CDR1 is SGHTA and CDR2 FQGNSA. The CDR3 runs to 14 residues. The ends were cut back, 5 bases at V and 4 bases at J, with 14 bases in the middle. CDR3 residues: CASSLLGGGYGYTF. CDR3 bases: TGTGCCAGCAGCCTCTTGGGGGGGGGCTATGGCTACACCTTC.

The chain couples TRBV6-5 to TRBJ2-2; no clear D. V was shortened by 0 bases and J by 5 bases, with 1 base between the two germline ends. CDR1 is MNHEY and CDR2 is SVGAGI in the germline V gene. The CDR3 runs to 12 residues. This chain's CDR3 is CASSYSTGELFF. The CDR3 bases are TGTGCCAGCAGTTACTCGACCGGGGAGCTGTTTTTT.

This clone was recorded a few times. CDR3 coding DNA: TGTGCCAGCAGGGAACCACCCCCTAACTATGGCTACACCTTC. As protein: CASREPPPNYGYTF. The chain links TRBV6-6 to TRBJ1-2; D remains unclear. V was pared by 6 bases and J by 0 bases, with 11 bases between. Germline V gene data show CDR1 as MNHNY and CDR2 as SVGAGI (reference sequence). The CDR3 is 14 residues long.

V gene TRBV6-1 combines with J gene TRBJ1-1, with D unresolved. Germline V CDR1 and CDR2: MNHNS, SASEGT. This CDR3 region has 14 residues. Trimming stripped 2 bases from V and 7 bases from J, with 14 bases between. CDR3 region: CASSELSEASEAFF. The CDR3 coding sequence is TGTGCCAGCAGTGAATTGAGTGAAGCTAGTGAAGCTTTCTTT.

This chain joins TRBV19 and TRBJ2-1; perhaps TRBD2 as D (5 bases). The CDR3 covers 12 residues. With 4 bases removed from V and 10 bases from J, the gap between germline ends came to 11 bases. Per germline, CDR1 LNHDA and CDR2 SQIVND (reference sequence). The CDR3 nucleotides read TGTGCCAGTAGTAGTTCTACGGGGGAGCAGTTCTTC. It is translated as CASSSSTGEQFF.

This clone is deemed large. This chain links TRBV6-6 with TRBJ2-1, with D perhaps given as TRBD1 or TRBD2 (5 bases each). The CDR3 has 13 amino acids. Germline lookup yields CDR1 MNHNY and CDR2 SVGAGI (reference sequence). The V and J ends lost 6 bases and 5 bases respectively, with 11 bases between them. CDR3 nucleotide sequence: TGTGCCAGCAGCCCGGGGCCCGACAATGAGCAGTTCTTC. Its protein product is CASSPGPDNEQFF.

This chain joins TRBV14 and TRBJ2-1; D is possibly TRBD2 (6 bases). V shed 4 bases and J shed 5 bases, with 12 bases lying between them. The germline CDR1 and CDR2 sequences are SGHDN and FVKESK. The CDR3 length is 14 residues. The CDR3 DNA sequence: TGTGCCAGCAGCCGGGCAGGGAGGCACAATGAGCAGTTCTTC. It translates to CASSRAGRHNEQFF.

CDR3 loop: CASSPQTGAYEQYF. DNA for the CDR3: TGTGCCAGCTCACCCCAGACGGGTGCCTACGAGCAGTACTTC. The chain combines TRBV18 with TRBJ2-7; D ambiguous. CDR1 is KGHSH, CDR2 LQKENI, per germline. The CDR3 extends over 14 amino acids. V was trimmed by 3 bases and J by 2 bases, leaving 11 bases between them.

This clone was seen once. The V and J genes are TRBV19 and TRBJ2-1; 12 bases match TRBD2. With V trimmed by 3 bases and J by 8 bases, 5 bases remained unmatched. The CDR3 has 15 residues. The germline V gene encodes CDR1 LNHDA and CDR2 SQIVND (reference sequence). The CDR3 nucleotides read TGTGCCAGTAGTATCTGGACTAGCGGGACCGATGAGCAGTTCTTC. Translated, it gives CASSIWTSGTDEQFF.

The gene calls are TRBV6-5 and TRBJ1-2; no firm D call. Trimming took 5 bases from V and 5 from J, leaving 9 bases between them. There are 12 residues in the CDR3. CDR1 and CDR2 (germline): MNHEY, SVGAGI. CDR3: CASSRTDYGYTF. The CDR3 DNA reads as TGTGCCAGCAGTAGGACCGATTATGGCTACACCTTC.

The gene calls are TRBV28 and TRBJ2-3; TRBD2 matches at 9 bases. Trimming cost V 8 bases and J 5 bases; bases outside gene matches: 8. Germline CDR1 MDHEN, CDR2 SYDVKM. The CDR3 extends over 14 amino acids. CDR3 loop: CASHRSGSKDTQYF. The CDR3 coding sequence is TGTGCCAGCCACCGTAGCGGGAGTAAAGATACGCAGTATTTT. Variable domain in full (rest from reference TRBV28 and TRBJ2-3): DVKVTQSSRYLVKRTGEKVFLECVQDMDHENMFWYRQDPGLGLRLIYFSYDVKMKEKGDIPEGYSVSREKKERFSLILESASTNQTSMYLCASHRSGSKDTQYFGPGTRLTVL.

The chain employs TRBV11-2 and TRBJ2-1; D uncertain. Trimming shortened V by 1 base and J by 0 bases, and 7 bases separated the two germline ends. This CDR3 has 15 amino acids. CDR1 and CDR2 (germline): SGHAT, FQNNGV. CDR3 in amino acids: CASSLVGYSYNEQFF. CDR3 in DNA: TGTGCCAGCAGCTTAGTCGGGTACTCCTACAATGAGCAGTTCTTC.

The V gene is TRBV2, the J gene TRBJ2-7; D gene ambiguous. The CDR3 extends over 16 amino acids. Between the trimmed V and J ends, which lost 5 bases and 4 bases, there was a span of 21 bases. Per germline, CDR1 SNHLY and CDR2 FYNNEI. The CDR3 sequence: CASSPGSPMMGYEQYF. CDR3 nucleotides: TGTGCCAGCAGTCCTGGCAGCCCCATGATGGGATACGAGCAGTACTTC. Full variable domain (outside the CDR3, taken from reference TRBV2 and TRBJ2-7): EPEVTQTPSHQVTQMGQEVILRCVPISNHLYFYWYRQILGQKVEFLVSFYNNEISEKSEIFDDQFSVERPDGSNFTLKIRSTKLEDSAMYFCASSPGSPMMGYEQYFGPGTRLTVT.

V is TRBV5-8 and J is TRBJ1-1; D gene unclear. V lost 4 bases and J lost 1, with 11 bases in between. This CDR3 is 14 amino acids long. Germline CDR1 SGHTS, CDR2 YDEGEE. CDR3 region: CASSLGLENTEAFF. CDR3 bases: TGTGCCAGCAGCCTAGGACTGGAGAACACTGAAGCTTTCTTT.